This TCR beta chain is from a study of T cell responses to AZD1222 COVID-19 vaccine. Study in general: Pooled in the analysis were second doses at about 4 or about 12 weeks. General study points: Repertoire sampling occurred only after the peak T cell response. Dominant at 160-218 and 743-854, vaccine-associated CD4 TCRs also spanned spike.

Trimming took off 0 bases at V and 1 base at J, with 13 bases between the two ends. The length of the CDR3 is 17 residues. The germline gives CDR1 SGHRS, CDR2 YFSETQ. A remark on this clone: Its antigen is unidentified.

Sequencing used immunoSEQ multiplex PCR; TCRdb keeps in-frame clones, though not all of them. The sample shows approximately 130,000 clones, 93% of them seen only once. This sample comprised peripheral blood, obtained on day 0 of AZD1222 vaccination. The genes are TRBV5-1 and TRBJ2-2; tentatively, D is TRBD1 or TRBD2 (6 bases each). This sequence was found in an adult in good health. The CDR3 sequence: CASSLGGDTLNTGELFF. CDR3 nucleotides: TGCGCCAGCAGCTTGGGGGGGGACACCCTGAACACCGGGGAGCTGTTTTTT. The variable domain in full, completed from reference TRBV5-1 and TRBJ2-2, reads KAGVTQTPRYLIKTRGQQVTLSCSPISGHRSVSWYQQTPGQGLQFLFEYFSETQRNKGNFPGRFSGRQFSNSRSEMNVSTLELGDSALYLCASSLGGDTLNTGELFFGEGSRLTVL.